The 10 T cell receptor beta chains below come from one sample, sequenced in a study of tissue T cells after allogeneic stem cell transplantation. Produced via immunoSEQ multiplex PCR; TCRdb's table is partial and in-frame only. This table holds more than 40,000 clones, about three quarters found once. The specimen was sorted cells pooled from one or two spleens. The source of these receptors is a pool of C57BL/6 mice in good health.

As for this clone: Here the gene names and germline are mouse. Read coverage stops 1 residue before the CDR3 terminus; the germline J gene supplies the remainder. The V gene is TRBV2, the J gene TRBJ1-5; D is ambiguous. With 0 bases removed from V and 7 bases from J, the gap between germline ends came to 7 bases. Germline CDR1 LGHNA, CDR2 YSYQKL. The CDR3 extends over 13 amino acids. CDR3 residues: CASSQERIQAPLF. The part of the CDR3 DNA that was read is TGTGCCAGCAGCCAAGAACGCATACAGGCTCCGCTT.

A note on this clone: Gene names are mouse gene names. The DNA ends 1 residue before the CDR3 does, and the rest of the CDR3 is filled in from the germline J gene. This sequence joins TRBV5 and TRBJ2-4, with TRBD2 identical over 10 bases. This CDR3 contains 16 residues. CDR1 is LGHNA, CDR2 YNLKQL, per germline (reference sequence). J lost 3 bases, V lost 3 bases, and 6 bases had no gene match. The covered CDR3 bases are TGTGCCAGCAGCCAGGCTGGGGGGGCGCCCCAAAACACCTTGTAC. Protein product: CASSQAGGAPQNTLY. The whole CDR3 region reads CASSQAGGAPQNTLYF.

This clone was counted a single time. Gene names and germline refer to mouse. The sequenced fragment ends 1 residue before the CDR3 boundary, so the rest is inferred from the germline J gene. This chain joins TRBV2 and TRBJ1-5; maybe TRBD1 (6 bases). Trimming took off 3 bases at V and 0 bases at J, with 9 bases between the two ends. The CDR3 totals 15 residues. Per germline, CDR1 LGHNA and CDR2 YSYQKL. This CDR3 reads CASSHGTYNNQAPLF. The covered CDR3 bases are TGTGCCAGCAGCCATGGGACATATAACAACCAGGCTCCGCTT.

Worth noting for this clone: Gene and germline names: mouse. The CDR3 spells CTCRTGANTEVFF. CDR3 bases read: TGCACCTGCAGGACAGGGGCAAACACAGAAGTCTTC. The chain joins TRBV1 to TRBJ1-1; 8 bases are shared with TRBD1. Read sequence stops 1 residue before the CDR3 end, and the germline J gene provides the missing end. Trimming cost V 6 bases and J 0 bases; bases outside gene matches: 0. The CDR3 runs to 13 residues. Germline CDR1 NSQYPW, CDR2 LRSPGD (reference sequence).

About this clone itself: Mouse germline and gene names are used. The read falls 1 residue short of the CDR3 end, and the missing part is taken from the germline J gene. V and J are TRBV23 and TRBJ1-1. Germline assignment: CDR1 KGHTA and CDR2 FQNQQP. CDR3 size: 13 residues. The CDR3 DNA, read in part, is TGCTCCAGCAGACTCGACGCAAACACAGAAGTCTTC. This gives the protein CSSRLDANTEVF. The whole CDR3 reads CSSRLDANTEVFF.

Worth noting for this clone: Gene and germline names: mouse. The read stops 1 residue short of the end of the CDR3; the missing end is completed from the germline J gene. The chain couples TRBV1 to TRBJ2-2; D remains ambiguous. Germline assignment: CDR1 NSQYPW and CDR2 LRSPGD (reference sequence). The germline V and J ends were trimmed by 1 base and 3 bases, with 3 bases remaining between them. The CDR3 consists of 13 residues. CDR3 sequence: CTCSAGYTGQLYF. CDR3 bases read: TGCACCTGCAGTGCAGGGTACACCGGGCAGCTCTAC.

This clone was counted between two and nine times. Germline and genes here are mouse. The CDR3 goes on 1 residue after the read ends, and that part is filled in from the germline J gene. This rearrangement joins TRBV31 to TRBJ2-7; the match to TRBD2 covers 12 bases. Germline V gene sequence: CDR1 GKSSPN, CDR2 SITVG. Germline trimming cut 4 bases from V and 7 bases from J; bases unmatched to any gene: 5. CDR3 length: 13 residues. CDR3 amino acids: CAWKTGGAREQYF. CDR3 DNA, as far as it was read: TGTGCCTGGAAGACTGGGGGGGCGCGGGAACAGTAC.

Worth noting for this clone: The gene names here belong to mouse. The sequence runs out 1 residue before the end of the CDR3; the remainder is reconstructed from the germline J gene. The chain recombines TRBV2 with TRBJ1-1; D ambiguous. CDR1 LGHNA and CDR2 YSYQKL come from the germline V gene. V dropped 8 bases and J dropped 1 base, with 11 bases sitting between them. The CDR3 spans 13 residues. CDR3: CASHPWGNTEVFF. The covered CDR3 bases are TGTGCCAGCCACCCGTGGGGAAACACAGAAGTCTTC.

In the case of this clone: Gene names follow the mouse nomenclature. The CDR3 end falls 1 residue outside the read, so it is completed with the germline J gene. In the same sample, other DNA sequences code for this CDR3. The chain employs TRBV16 and TRBJ2-7; TRBD2 matches at 8 bases. CDR1 is SGHSA and CDR2 is FRNQAP in the germline V gene. Trimming removed 0 bases from V and 3 bases from J; junction bases left unmatched: 1. The CDR3 runs 14 residues. Partial CDR3 DNA: TGTGCAAGCAGCTTAGACTGGGGGGTCTATGAACAGTAC. It yields the protein CASSLDWGVYEQY. The whole CDR3 protein is CASSLDWGVYEQYF.

On this clone: Gene labels here are mouse ones. The CDR3 goes on 1 residue after the read ends, and that part is filled in from the germline J gene. The chain recombines TRBV12-2 with TRBJ2-3; no clear D gene. CDR3 length: 12 residues. Between the trimmed V and J ends, which lost 4 bases and 0 bases, there was a span of 4 bases. Germline values: CDR1 SGHLS, CDR2 HYDKME. This CDR3 reads CASSPSAETLYF. CDR3 DNA (partial): TGTGCCAGCTCACCTAGTGCAGAAACGCTGTAT.